Detailed here is one T cell receptor beta chain. This clone was seen a single time. Its antigen is not yet known. The sample holds no much larger clone one base away, and base qualities are not on file. The CDR3 sequence holds 14 residues, the cysteine and phenylalanine included. Of all the DNA, just the CDR3 is kept, 42 bases in frame from base 1. CDR1 is given as LGHNT and CDR2 as FRNRAP, both from the germline V gene. Trimming accounts for 5 bases at V and 4 bases at J, while the number of junction bases matched to no gene is 6. The source of the sample is a study of blood T cell repertoires in COVID-19 (TCRdb year 2020). For the wider study: Samples covering the acute and convalescent phases of COVID-19 were provided by collaborators in the United States, Italy and Spain. The repertoires were released in a freely available public database intended as a resource for research on the immune response to SARS-CoV-2. The material from the prospective study consisted of cDNA or gDNA derived from T cells, B-cell-depleted T cells, or PBMCs. The dataset comprised deeply sampled blood TCRbeta repertoires from subjects exposed to, actively infected with, or recovered from COVID-19. The samples were drawn from the first 160 participants of the ongoing ImmuneRACE study and from over 950 subjects provided by 6 global collaborators. Nearly every sample came with metadata listing a de-identified subject ID, COVID-19 status, age in years and sex. Where HLA class I and class II types were available, the types were taken from metadata supplied by the sample provider, not from assay-based typing. Findings and caveats that apply to the study as a whole: The amount of clinical and demographic metadata varied by source and participant and was provided uncurated.

TCRbeta CDR3 regions were amplified from genomic DNA using the immunoSEQ Assay, a bias-controlled multiplex PCR. Under the source paper's analysis protocol: Nucleated cell counts per sample were estimated from amplification of reference gene primers within the assay. To quantify the absolute abundance of each unique TCRbeta CDR3 rearrangement, sequence reads were collapsed and filtered. For each sample, productive Simpson clonality was calculated as the square root of Simpson's diversity index across productive rearrangements. TCRdb retrieved this table from immuneACCESS and kept in-frame rearrangements only. Not all clones are present; in checked studies, unresolved V genes account for under half, and no reason is known for the remainder. From that table come the V and J calls and clone size; the DNA was used to work out D and trimming. The sample table records approximately 140,000 clones; approximately 83% of these occur just once. The leading ten clones occupy approximately 8.7% of the sample.

Collaborating institutions collected whole blood in K2EDTA tubes following their own protocols. Collaborator samples were shipped for TCRbeta analysis as frozen whole blood, isolated PBMCs, or DNA extracted from either sample type. This chain joins TRBV12-5 to TRBJ1-2; 8 central bases correspond to TRBD1. The material sequenced was peripheral blood. This sequence was found in a man between 40 and 49 years old with active or convalescent COVID-19. The DNA sequence follows: TGTGCTAGTGGTCGGACAGGGATGTCCTATGGCTACACCTTC. It encodes CASGRTGMSYGYTF.